This T cell receptor (beta chain) stems from a study of OX40 agonist ivuxolimab in advanced cancers. This table comes from immunoSEQ multiplex PCR, and its TCRdb copy is limited to in-frame clones, with some not included. Seen here are about 24,000 clones, roughly 80% observed once, and the top ten hold 1.4% to 1.5%. The germline V gene has CDR1 LNHDA and CDR2 SQIVND (reference sequence). The CDR3 consists of 15 residues. V gave up 5 bases and J gave up 10 bases; unmatched junction bases: 9. Study-level results: At 0.1 to 3.0 mg/kg and by week 6, CD4+ and CD8+ T cells in the blood had expanded clonally.

About this clone: What it binds is unknown.

This material consisted of CD4+ or CD8+ T cells sorted from blood, taken in a trial of the OX40 agonist ivuxolimab. The rearrangement joins TRBV19 to TRBJ2-1; 12 nucleotides match TRBD2. This TCR derives from an adult with an advanced solid tumor such as melanoma, head and neck, liver or kidney cancer. DNA for the CDR3: TGTGCCAGTAGTCGCGGGACTAGCGGGTTCAGGGAGCAGTTCTTC. Its translation is CASSRGTSGFREQFF. Full variable domain (missing parts from reference TRBV19 and TRBJ2-1): DGGITQSPKYLFRKEGQNVTLSCEQNLNHDAMYWYRQDPGQGLRLIYYSQIVNDFQKGDIAEGYSVSREKKESFPLTVTSAQKNPTAFYLCASSRGTSGFREQFFGPGTRLTVL.